This T cell receptor (beta chain) was sequenced in a study of cytomegalovirus exposure and HLA in healthy donors. Study-level points and caveats: Presence/absence analyses supposed approximately even sequencing depth among donors.

The study ran its PCR with 60 Vbeta and 13 Jbeta primers. Data came from immunoSEQ multiplex PCR; TCRdb stores just in-frame clones and leaves some out. This sample has some 99,000 clones, with about 80% found just once. With regard to this clone: Its antigen is unidentified.

The CDR3 spans 15 residues. V was clipped by 5 bases and J by 14 bases; unmatched bases: 14. CDR1 LNHDA and CDR2 SQIVND come from the germline V gene (reference sequence). The TCR sequence derives from a man between 40 and 49 years old in good health and CMV-seronegative. The sequencing sample was made of PBMCs. The chain links TRBV19 to TRBJ1-4, with 10 positions matching TRBD1. Here the CDR3 DNA reads TGTGCCAGTAGTCCCGATGGACAGGGGGATTTGGGGCTGTTTTTT. Its protein is CASSPDGQGDLGLFF.